This T cell receptor beta chain came from a study of cytomegalovirus exposure and HLA in healthy donors. Though probably carrying unrecorded immune exposures, donors were nominally healthy at sampling. There are 17 residues in the CDR3. A note on this clone: Antigen specificity is unknown.

Vbeta (60) and Jbeta (13) primers were used in the PCR. Produced via immunoSEQ multiplex PCR; TCRdb's table is partial and in-frame only. This sample's table reports tens of thousands of clones. Broader study findings: It was about 180 TCR beta chains that were listed as cytomegalovirus-associated. For most TCR sequences rarity was the rule, although some public TCRs occurred in many donors.

The clonotype was recovered from a woman between 40 and 55 years old in good health and CMV-seronegative. Sequences were obtained from PBMCs. The V gene is TRBV21-1, the J gene TRBJ1-3; the table gives TRBD1 as D, unverified against the DNA. TRBV21-1 corresponds to a pseudogene. The CDR3 reads CASKPTTGGLSGNTIYF. Written as DNA, the CDR3 is TGTGCCAGCAAGCCAACGACAGGGGGCCTCTCTGGAAACACCATATATTTT.